The 26 T cell receptor beta chains below come from one sample, sequenced in a study of blood T cell repertoires in COVID-19. Assay used: immunoSEQ multiplex PCR; TCRdb lists only in-frame clones, some missing. The sample lists about 310,000 clones; 80% to 90% were seen once. Material: peripheral blood. These receptors came from a man between 50 and 59 years old with active or convalescent COVID-19.

In its sample, this clone was seen once. The J gene is TRBJ2-3, the V gene TRBV9; 7 positions agree with TRBD2. In germline, CDR1 is SGDLS, CDR2 YYNGEE. This CDR3 has 13 amino acids. V dropped 2 bases and J dropped 4; count of bases not matched to a gene: 1. The CDR3 loop reads CASSVRGSDTQYF. CDR3 nucleotides: TGTGCCAGCAGCGTGCGGGGGTCAGATACGCAGTATTTT.

This chain joins TRBV11-3 and TRBJ1-3; the D is unclear. V gave up 3 bases and J gave up 4 bases, with 7 bases separating them. The germline V gene encodes CDR1 SGHNT and CDR2 YENEEA. CDR3 length: 13 amino acids. The CDR3 sequence: CASSFQQGNTIYF. CDR3 coding DNA: TGTGCCAGCAGCTTTCAACAGGGAAACACCATATATTTT. The full variable domain, in which reference TRBV11-3 and TRBJ1-3 provide the parts outside the CDR3, is EAGVVQSPRYKIIEKKQPVAFWCNPISGHNTLYWYLQNLGQGPELLIRYENEEAVDDSQLPKDRFSAERLKGVDSTLKIQPAELGDSAVYLCASSFQQGNTIYFGEGSWLTVV.

This chain uses TRBV5-1 with TRBJ2-2; 7 bases line up with TRBD1. CDR3 length: 14 residues. Germline lookup yields CDR1 SGHRS and CDR2 YFSETQ. Trimming removed 4 bases from V and 4 bases from J; junction bases left unmatched: 4. CDR3 sequence (DNA): TGCGCCAGCAGCAGGGGACAGCTCACCGGGGAGCTGTTTTTT. This gives the protein CASSRGQLTGELFF.

This clone was seen a single time. The rearrangement joins TRBV4-1 to TRBJ1-6; D is undetermined. The CDR3 consists of 14 residues. The V and J ends lost 11 bases and 7 bases respectively, with 18 bases between them. CDR1 MGHRA and CDR2 YSYEKL come from the germline V gene. The CDR3 coding sequence is TGCGCCTCCCGGTCCGGCGGGCCCAATTCACCCCTCCACTTT. Its protein product is CASRSGGPNSPLHF.

This chain joins TRBV28 and TRBJ2-3; 8 bases line up with TRBD2. With V trimmed by 7 bases and J by 4 bases, 7 bases remained unmatched. This CDR3 has 14 residues. Germline-derived CDR1 and CDR2 are MDHEN and SYDVKM. This chain's CDR3 is CASMNYGRADTQYF. CDR3 in DNA: TGTGCCAGCATGAACTACGGGAGGGCAGATACGCAGTATTTT.

The rearrangement joins TRBV24-1 to TRBJ2-3, with a weak D call TRBD1 (6 bases). CDR3 length: 16 residues. Per the germline V gene, CDR1 is KGHDR and CDR2 is SFDVKD. Between the trimmed V and J ends, which lost 1 base and 4 bases, there was a span of 14 bases. The CDR3 DNA follows: TGTGCCACCAGTGATTTCGCAGGGGTGGGGTCAGATACGCAGTATTTT. It encodes CATSDFAGVGSDTQYF.

The gene calls are TRBV19 and TRBJ1-4; 10 bases fit TRBD1. The CDR3 totals 14 residues. CDR1 LNHDA and CDR2 SQIVND come from the germline V gene (reference sequence). Trimming cost V 6 bases and J 8 bases; bases outside gene matches: 6. The CDR3 is CASSTGTGAEKLFF. The DNA of the CDR3 is TGTGCCAGTAGCACCGGGACAGGGGCGGAAAAACTGTTTTTT.

The gene calls are TRBV18 and TRBJ2-7; a possible D gene is TRBD2 (5 bases). CDR1 KGHSH and CDR2 LQKENI come from the germline V gene. The ends were cut back, 1 base at V and 3 bases at J, with 7 bases in the middle. This CDR3 contains 13 residues. CDR3 nucleotide sequence: TGTGCCAGCTCACCACAAGGGAGCTACGAGCAGTACTTC. This translates into CASSPQGSYEQYF. Based on the CDR3 plus reference TRBV18 and TRBJ2-7, the full variable domain is NAGVMQNPRHLVRRRGQEARLRCSPMKGHSHVYWYRQLPEEGLKFMVYLQKENIIDESGMPKERFSAEFPKEGPSILRIQQVVRGDSAAYFCASSPQGSYEQYFGPGTRLTVT.

V usage is TRBV7-3 and J usage is TRBJ1-6; D is unclear. With 4 bases removed from V and 7 bases from J, the gap between germline ends came to 11 bases. This CDR3 comprises 14 residues. Per germline, CDR1 SGHTA and CDR2 FQGTGA. CDR3 region: CASSSGSPNSPLHF. The CDR3 DNA reads as TGTGCCAGCAGCTCGGGAAGCCCCAATTCACCCCTCCACTTT.

This chain links TRBV6-5 with TRBJ2-7, with D maybe TRBD1 (6 bases). Trimming took off 6 bases at V and 4 bases at J, with 16 bases between the two ends. Per the germline V gene, CDR1 is MNHEY and CDR2 is SVGAGI. The CDR3 is 14 residues long. Here the CDR3 reads CASSLQGSWYEQYF. The CDR3 nucleotides are TGTGCCAGCAGCTTACAGGGATCTTGGTACGAGCAGTACTTC.

The V gene is TRBV29-1, the J gene TRBJ1-3, with 8 nucleotides matching TRBD1. The CDR3 runs 13 residues. J lost 8 bases, V lost 7 bases, and 10 bases had no gene match. CDR1 and CDR2 (germline): SQVTM, ANQGSEA. Written as DNA, the CDR3 is TGCAGCGCTATTGGACAGGGTGGGGACACCATATATTTT. This codes for CSAIGQGGDTIYF.

This chain connects TRBV5-1 to TRBJ1-6; D not resolved. Germline V gene lookup returns CDR1 SGHRS and CDR2 YFSETQ. Trimming pared 0 bases from V and 5 bases from J, leaving 9 bases between. This CDR3 has 15 amino acids. CDR3 loop: CASSLGLRNNSPLHF. As DNA, the CDR3 is TGCGCCAGCAGCTTGGGCCTCAGAAATAATTCACCCCTCCACTTT.

The chain employs TRBV7-2 and TRBJ1-2, with D unresolved. The ends were cut back, 7 bases at V and 0 bases at J, with 12 bases in the middle. CDR3 length equals 14 residues. The V gene's germline CDR1 is SGHTA and CDR2 FQGNSA. CDR3 in DNA: TGTGCCAGCATCGACTATACAGCTAACTATGGCTACACCTTC. It encodes CASIDYTANYGYTF.

The J gene is TRBJ2-3, the V gene TRBV7-9; 8 bases line up with TRBD1. CDR1 and CDR2 from the germline V gene are SEHNR and FQNEAQ (reference sequence). J was trimmed by 0 bases and V by 2 bases; bases with no gene match: 7. CDR3 size: 17 residues. The CDR3: CASSLRMGQASTDTQYF. The DNA for the CDR3 is TGTGCCAGCAGCTTACGAATGGGACAGGCTAGCACAGATACGCAGTATTTT. The full variable domain, rest sourced from reference TRBV7-9 and TRBJ2-3, is DTGVSQNPRHKITKRGQNVTFRCDPISEHNRLYWYRQTLGQGPEFLTYFQNEAQLEKSRLLSDRFSAERPKGSFSTLEIQRTEQGDSAMYLCASSLRMGQASTDTQYFGPGTRLTVL.

Only one count was recorded for this clone. V usage is TRBV5-1 and J usage is TRBJ2-7, with 9 positions matching TRBD1. The CDR3 is 15 residues long. Germline CDR1 is SGHRS and CDR2 is YFSETQ. V was clipped by 4 bases and J by 2 bases; unmatched bases: 7. Written as DNA, the CDR3 is TGCGCCAGCAGCGTGGACAGGGGTCAACCCTACGAGCAGTACTTC. Encoded protein: CASSVDRGQPYEQYF.

The chain employs TRBV5-1 and TRBJ2-4; D may be TRBD1 (6 bases). Germline V gives CDR1 SGHRS, CDR2 YFSETQ. V lost 4 bases and J lost 7, with 9 bases in between. The CDR3 loop spans 12 amino acids. The CDR3: CASSRGQNIQYF. Written as DNA, the CDR3 is TGCGCCAGCAGCCGTGGACAGAACATTCAGTACTTC.

CDR3 region: CASRPGRINEKLFF. CDR3 nucleotides: TGTGCCAGCAGGCCGGGTCGAATTAATGAAAAACTGTTTTTT. The chain couples TRBV6-5 to TRBJ1-4; D is undetermined. The V and J ends lost 6 bases and 4 bases respectively, with 12 bases between them. The CDR3 runs to 14 residues. Germline V CDR1 and CDR2: MNHEY, SVGAGI.

The rearrangement links TRBV21-1 to TRBJ1-3; the table assigns TRBD1, which was not confirmed against the DNA. TRBV21-1 corresponds to a pseudogene. The CDR3 runs 14 residues. As DNA, the CDR3 is TGTGCCAGCAGCGAGGACAGGGTTGATCCCACCATATATTTT. It translates to CASSEDRVDPTIYF.

This chain uses TRBV5-5 with TRBJ1-3; 8 bases agree with TRBD1. V trimming: 2 bases; J trimming: 3 bases; junction bases outside the gene matches: 7. The germline V gene encodes CDR1 SGHKS and CDR2 YYEKEE (reference sequence). CDR3 length: 16 amino acids. The CDR3: CASSFEQGARGNTIYF. CDR3 DNA: TGTGCCAGCAGCTTTGAGCAGGGGGCGCGTGGAAACACCATATATTTT.

J is TRBJ1-5 and V is TRBV5-1; unclear D gene. CDR3 length: 15 residues. Between the trimmed V and J ends, which lost 1 base and 6 bases, there was a span of 14 bases. CDR1 SGHRS and CDR2 YFSETQ come from the germline V gene. CDR3 bases: TGCGCCAGCAGCTTGTTGGGGAGTGTAGGTCAGCCCCAGCATTTT. It codes for CASSLLGSVGQPQHF.

The chain carries TRBV15 and TRBJ2-3; weak D call: TRBD1 (5 bases). This CDR3 region has 16 residues. V was shortened by 0 bases and J by 5 bases, with 15 bases between the two germline ends. Germline-derived CDR1 and CDR2 are LNHNV and YYDKDF (reference sequence). DNA for the CDR3: TGTGCCACCAGCAGAGATGGCAGGGCGGTGGGAGATACGCAGTATTTT. Protein sequence: CATSRDGRAVGDTQYF.

This clone was seen just once. The chain is built from TRBV9 and TRBJ2-1, with D possibly matching TRBD1 (6 bases). Germline V gene lookup returns CDR1 SGDLS and CDR2 YYNGEE. The CDR3 contains 15 residues. The V and J ends lost 0 bases and 1 base respectively, with 8 bases between them. CDR3 in amino acids: CASSVAQGSYNEQFF. The CDR3 DNA follows: TGTGCCAGCAGCGTAGCGCAGGGGTCCTACAATGAGCAGTTCTTC.

CDR3 sequence reads: CASRTSGTSRHNEQFF. The CDR3, as DNA: TGTGCCAGCAGGACTAGCGGGACCTCGCGACACAATGAGCAGTTCTTC. V usage is TRBV28 and J usage is TRBJ2-1; 11 positions match TRBD2. Germline values: CDR1 MDHEN, CDR2 SYDVKM. Losses at the gene ends were 6 bases for V and 5 bases for J; bases not matched to a gene: 9. The CDR3 has 16 amino acids.

V is TRBV6-5 and J is TRBJ1-4; 7 positions agree with TRBD1. J was trimmed by 10 bases and V by 5 bases; bases with no gene match: 13. The germline gives CDR1 MNHEY, CDR2 SVGAGI. The CDR3 consists of 15 residues. CDR3 in DNA: TGTGCCAGCAGTCTACAGGGGACGGGGGAACTAAAACTGTTTTTT. Amino acid sequence: CASSLQGTGELKLFF.

The rearrangement uses TRBV2 and TRBJ2-7, with TRBD2 matching 11 bases. The trim removed 5 bases at V and 5 bases at J, leaving 5 bases unmatched. CDR3 size: 14 residues. CDR1 and CDR2 from the germline V gene are SNHLY and FYNNEI. This chain's CDR3 is CASSSLAGDDEQYF. DNA of the CDR3: TGTGCCAGCAGTTCACTAGCGGGAGACGACGAGCAGTACTTC. The full variable domain, in which reference TRBV2 and TRBJ2-7 provide the parts outside the CDR3, is EPEVTQTPSHQVTQMGQEVILRCVPISNHLYFYWYRQILGQKVEFLVSFYNNEISEKSEIFDDQFSVERPDGSNFTLKIRSTKLEDSAMYFCASSSLAGDDEQYFGPGTRLTVT.

This chain links TRBV5-1 with TRBJ2-3, with 9 bases matching TRBD1. V dropped 5 bases and J dropped 2; count of bases not matched to a gene: 12. The CDR3 runs 17 residues. The germline V gene encodes CDR1 SGHRS and CDR2 YFSETQ. For the CDR3, the DNA is TGCGCCAGCAGTCATCACGGACGGGACAGGGTCACAGATACGCAGTATTTT. Its translation: CASSHHGRDRVTDTQYF.